The clone carrying this TCR beta chain was seen a handful of times. Its target is not known. The data were obtained in a study of T-cell reconstitution after alpha-beta-depleted transplantation in children. Points from the study as a whole: T-cell counts and diversity were attributed mostly to newly produced T cells one year after transplant.

V lost 8 bases to trimming and J lost 12 bases, with 7 bases between them. The V gene's germline CDR1 is SNHLY and CDR2 FYNNEI. The CDR3 covers 8 residues. Unique molecular identifiers were used to barcode this TCRbeta library. One entry per CDR3 protein, called by TCRdb with MiXCR from the PCR reads. The sample consists of about 510,000 distinct CDR3 sequences, approximately 10% of them appearing once. J is TRBJ1-2 and V is TRBV2; D not resolved. This receptor was identified in a female patient between 2 and 15 years old who had a stem cell transplant for aplastic anemia, so the T cells may come from the graft donor. The specimen comprised PBMCs, mostly from graft donor cells, sampled 180 days after TCRalphabeta/CD19-depleted stem cell transplant. Here the CDR3 DNA reads TGTGCCAGCGCCGATCACACCTTC. This gives the protein CASADHTF.